The 11 T cell receptor beta chains listed next were all sequenced from one sample in a study of cytomegalovirus exposure and HLA in healthy donors. This PCR relied on a set of 60 Vbeta primers and 13 Jbeta primers. Here immunoSEQ multiplex PCR was the method, and the copy in TCRdb shows in-frame clones only, minus some. The table has about 120,000 clones, roughly 18% seen once; the top ten hold around 2.6%. The sample was PBMCs. The receptor source for this set is a female donor in good health and CMV-seropositive.

This clone was found once. The chain has TRBV4-1 and TRBJ2-1, with 14 bases that match TRBD2. The V gene end was trimmed by 2 bases and the J gene end by 0 bases; junction bases not matched to a gene: 9. CDR1 MGHRA and CDR2 YSYEKL come from the germline V gene. The CDR3 runs to 20 residues. CDR3 amino acids: CASSQMPGTSGGGSYNEQFF. The CDR3 DNA sequence: TGCGCCAGCAGCCAAATGCCCGGGACTAGCGGGGGTGGCTCCTACAATGAGCAGTTCTTC.

The J gene is TRBJ1-5, the V gene TRBV19, with a weak D call TRBD1 (6 bases). The CDR3 extends over 12 amino acids. Germline lookup yields CDR1 LNHDA and CDR2 SQIVND (reference sequence). V gave up 10 bases and J gave up 8 bases, with 15 bases separating them. In DNA form, the CDR3 reads TGTGCCACTACAGGGTCGAAGAAGCCCCAGCATTTT. This translates into CATTGSKKPQHF.

This clone occurred a few times. This rearrangement joins TRBV7-8 to TRBJ1-2; TRBD1 matches 11 bases. V shed 6 bases and J 7 bases; nucleotides not matched to a gene: 10. The CDR3 length is 15 residues. Germline assignment: CDR1 SGHVS and CDR2 FQNEAQ. DNA of the CDR3: TGTGCCAGCAGTCGGGGGCGGGACAGGGGGGGTGGCTACACCTTC. Protein: CASSRGRDRGGGYTF.

The table lists this clone with a few counts. V is TRBV7-8 and J is TRBJ1-5; tentative D call: TRBD1 (5 bases). Germline values: CDR1 SGHVS, CDR2 FQNEAQ. This CDR3 is 16 amino acids long. V lost 5 bases, J lost 4 bases, and 18 bases lay in between. CDR3 bases: TGTGCCAGCAGCAGCTACAGGATCCCGTGGAATCAGCCCCAGCATTTT. Residues: CASSSYRIPWNQPQHF.

The table lists this clone with a few counts. V gene TRBV5-6 combines with J gene TRBJ2-7; 7 positions agree with TRBD2. The CDR3 consists of 16 residues. V gave up 1 base and J gave up 7 bases; unmatched junction bases: 14. Germline CDR1 is SGHDT and CDR2 is YYEEEE. CDR3 in amino acids: CASSLYPGARAGEQYF. CDR3 in DNA: TGTGCCAGCAGCTTGTACCCCGGGGCTAGAGCGGGGGAGCAGTACTTC.

This clone was detected only once. The rearrangement uses TRBV5-1 and TRBJ2-5; D possibly corresponds to TRBD1 (6 bases). Trimming stripped 4 bases from V and 5 bases from J, with 15 bases between. Germline CDR1 SGHRS, CDR2 YFSETQ. The CDR3 has 14 amino acids. The CDR3 DNA reads as TGCGCCAGCAGCCTAGCAGGGGCTGATGAGACCCAGTACTTC. Its protein is CASSLAGADETQYF.

The sample holds one count of this clone. This rearrangement joins TRBV27 to TRBJ1-1; 9 nucleotides align to TRBD1. With 6 bases clipped from V and 5 bases from J, the junction kept 10 bases outside the gene matches. Per the germline V gene, CDR1 is MNHEY and CDR2 is SMNVEV (reference sequence). The CDR3 covers 15 residues. CDR3 DNA: TGTGCCAGCAGCCTCCGGACAGGGGTAGGGACTGAAGCTTTCTTT. Protein sequence: CASSLRTGVGTEAFF.

The chain combines TRBV6-6 with TRBJ2-1, with TRBD1 as a possible D gene (5 bases). V lost 4 bases and J lost 3, with 10 bases in between. This CDR3 region has 14 residues. Germline assignment: CDR1 MNHNY and CDR2 SVGAGI (reference sequence). Here the CDR3 DNA reads TGTGCCAGCAGTTCTTCCAGGGTCTACAATGAGCAGTTCTTC. Protein: CASSSSRVYNEQFF.

This clone occurred a few times. The chain couples TRBV5-6 to TRBJ2-1; the match to TRBD2 covers 10 bases. The CDR3 totals 16 residues. Per germline, CDR1 SGHDT and CDR2 YYEEEE. Trimming took 1 base from V and 6 from J; bases not matched to a gene: 7. The CDR3 DNA is TGTGCCAGCAGCTTGATTCGGCTAGCGGGGGCCAATGAGCAGTTCTTC. It codes for CASSLIRLAGANEQFF.

The CDR3 reads CASSYRAGGEQYF. Here the CDR3 DNA reads TGTGCCAGCAGTTACAGGGCAGGGGGCGAGCAGTACTTC. The chain couples TRBV6-5 to TRBJ2-7, with TRBD1 matching 7 bases. This CDR3 spans 13 amino acids. The V gene end was trimmed by 2 bases and the J gene end by 6 bases; junction bases not matched to a gene: 4. The germline CDR1 and CDR2 sequences are MNHEY and SVGAGI.

On this clone: At one end, the junction sequence differs from germline, possibly due to a read error. Other DNA sequences in this specimen translate into the identical CDR3. This sequence joins TRBV28 and TRBJ1-1; D may be TRBD1 (6 bases). Germline values: CDR1 MDHEN, CDR2 SYDVKM. The CDR3 has 16 amino acids. CDR3 sequence: CASSLNGGRWGTEAFF. In nucleotides, the CDR3 is TGTGCCAGCAGCTTAAACGGGGGGCGGTGGGGCACTGAAGCCTTCTTT.